This TCR beta chain was observed in a study of PD-1 blockade in classical Hodgkin lymphoma. Study-level points and caveats: Newly diagnosed patients were reported to exhibit reduced baseline TCR diversity relative to healthy donors. Reasons behind the repertoire differences stay unclear, perhaps disease activity or earlier therapy.

Produced via immunoSEQ multiplex PCR; TCRdb's table is partial and in-frame only. The sample has tens of thousands of clones, approximately 92% seen once. Germline lookup yields CDR1 WSHSY and CDR2 SAAADI. V was cut by 8 bases and J by 2 bases, with 6 bases left in between. CDR3 length: 11 amino acids. On this clone itself: As yet, its antigen is unknown.

The time point: newly diagnosed, previously untreated cHL patient sample. Researchers report purifying CD4+ T cells from thawed PBMCs by magnetic negative selection. The chain couples TRBV10-2 to TRBJ2-5; D uncertain. The clonotype originates from a human donor with classical Hodgkin lymphoma. The sample taken for sequencing was CD4+ T cells from blood. The CDR3 sequence is CASGSQETQYF. In nucleotides, the CDR3 is TGCGCCAGCGGATCACAAGAGACCCAGTACTTC.